The next 20 T cell receptor beta chains were all read from a single sample in a study of T cell clonotyping in hematopoietic cell transplantation. TCRdb's table, derived via immunoSEQ multiplex PCR, lists solely in-frame clones and lacks some. The profile shows about 10,000 clones, around half of them singletons. The sample consisted of peripheral blood mononuclear cells, taken 100 days after allogeneic stem cell transplant. The receptors shown here come from a female patient aged 50-59 years who had an allogeneic stem cell transplant from an unrelated donor, so the T cells may come from the graft donor. Some clones in this sample may be carry-over from other donors' samples.

The chain has TRBV6-1 and TRBJ2-5, with D perhaps being TRBD1 or TRBD2 (6 bases each). The V gene lost 3 bases and the J gene lost 14 bases, with 22 bases spanning the gap. This CDR3 is built from 14 residues. Germline V gene sequence: CDR1 MNHNS, CDR2 SASEGT. The CDR3 nucleotides read TGTGCCAGCAGTGACTACAGGGTCGGGAGCGAGCAATACTTC. Translating gives CASSDYRVGSEQYF.

This clone was seen just once. This chain uses TRBV19 with TRBJ2-6; TRBD1 might be the D (5 bases). V was trimmed by 9 bases and J by 0 bases, leaving 12 bases between them. The CDR3 is 15 residues long. Germline loops: CDR1 LNHDA, CDR2 SQIVND (reference sequence). The CDR3 DNA reads TGTGCCAGCCCCCCCACAGGCTCTGGGGCCAACGTCCTGACTTTC. Protein: CASPPTGSGANVLTF.

The chain carries TRBV29-1 and TRBJ1-5; D unclear. Germline loops: CDR1 SQVTM, CDR2 ANQGSEA. The CDR3 extends over 15 amino acids. The germline V and J ends were trimmed by 4 bases and 0 bases, with 13 bases remaining between them. The CDR3 protein is CSVVSRPCSNQPQHF. The CDR3 DNA reads as TGCAGCGTTGTATCCAGGCCGTGTAGCAATCAGCCCCAGCATTTT.

The chain employs TRBV7-8 and TRBJ2-3; 7 nucleotides match TRBD2. CDR3 size: 17 residues. Unmatched junction bases numbered 8, after V lost 2 bases and J lost 0 bases. Germline CDR1 is SGHVS and CDR2 is FQNEAQ. The CDR3 sequence: CASSLWTRDYSTDTQYF. DNA of the CDR3: TGTGCCAGCAGCTTATGGACGCGGGACTACAGCACAGATACGCAGTATTTT.

The gene calls are TRBV2 and TRBJ1-5; possible D gene TRBD1, 5 bases. The V and J ends lost 9 bases and 4 bases respectively, with 19 bases between them. The germline V gene has CDR1 SNHLY and CDR2 FYNNEI. The length of the CDR3 is 15 residues. In nucleotides, the CDR3 is TGTGCCAGTCCCCCGGGACTCCTTTCTAATCAGCCCCAGCATTTT. Translation: CASPPGLLSNQPQHF.

Details on this clone: A junction boundary mismatches the germline segment, possibly from a read error. V and J are TRBV14 and TRBJ2-4; D remains unclear. The germline V gene has CDR1 SGHDN and CDR2 FVKESK. The CDR3 length is 14 residues. CDR3 region: CASSRKDSFNIQCF. The CDR3 coding sequence is TGTGCCAGCAGCCGGAAAGACTCTTTCAACATTCAGTGCTTC.

The V and J genes are TRBV14 and TRBJ1-2; D remains ambiguous. The V end was cut by 1 base, the J end by 2 bases, with 5 bases between. There are 13 residues in the CDR3. CDR1 SGHDN and CDR2 FVKESK come from the germline V gene. The CDR3 DNA sequence: TGTGCCAGCAGCCAAGCTCTAAACTATGGCTACACCTTC. Its protein product is CASSQALNYGYTF.

Only a few counts were recorded for this clone. V usage is TRBV19 and J usage is TRBJ1-5; 8 bases map to TRBD1. V was clipped by 3 bases and J by 6 bases; unmatched bases: 7. CDR3 length: 15 amino acids. From germline, CDR1 is LNHDA and CDR2 SQIVND (reference sequence). The CDR3 nucleotides are TGTGCCAGTAGTATCTCTCCAGGGGGCACTCAGCCCCAGCATTTT. This translates into CASSISPGGTQPQHF.

In its sample, this clone was seen a few times. This chain joins TRBV5-5 and TRBJ1-5, with 7 bases that match TRBD1. This CDR3 is built from 15 residues. CDR1 is SGHKS and CDR2 is YYEKEE in the germline V gene (reference sequence). With V trimmed by 3 bases and J by 0 bases, 3 bases remained unmatched. The CDR3 nucleotides read TGTGCCAGCAGCTCAGGACAGGCTAGCAATCAGCCCCAGCATTTT. Its translation is CASSSGQASNQPQHF. The full variable domain, with the rest looked up from reference TRBV5-5 and TRBJ1-5, is DAGVTQSPTHLIKTRGQQVTLRCSPISGHKSVSWYQQVLGQGPQFIFQYYEKEERGRGNFPDRFSARQFPNYSSELNVNALLLGDSALYLCASSSGQASNQPQHFGDGTRLSIL.

This clone has only a few counts. The gene calls are TRBV30 and TRBJ1-1, with no clear D. Germline lookup yields CDR1 GTSNPN and CDR2 SVGIG (reference sequence). V was cut by 3 bases and J by 0 bases, with 5 bases left in between. The CDR3 contains 12 residues. This chain's CDR3 is CAWRQLNTEAFF. The CDR3 bases are TGTGCCTGGAGACAACTGAACACTGAAGCTTTCTTT. The variable domain in full, with the rest retrieved from reference TRBV30 and TRBJ1-1, is SQTIHQWPATLVQPVGSPLSLECTVEGTSNPNLYWYRQAAGRGLQLLFYSVGIGQISSEVPQNLSASRPQDRQFILSSKKLLLSDSGFYLCAWRQLNTEAFFGQGTRLTVV.

This sequence joins TRBV30 and TRBJ1-5, with D possibly matching TRBD1 (5 bases). The CDR3 sequence is 13 residues long. CDR1 and CDR2 (germline): GTSNPN, SVGIG (reference sequence). V shed 1 base and J shed 4 bases, with 8 bases lying between them. Here the CDR3 DNA reads TGTGCCTGGAGTGCGGGACGAAATCAGCCCCAGCATTTT. Protein: CAWSAGRNQPQHF.

This clone appeared a few times. The CDR3 nucleotides are TGTGCCTGGAGTGACAGCTCCTACGAGCAGTACTTC. Translating gives CAWSDSSYEQYF. The chain is built from TRBV30 and TRBJ2-7; D is unclear. The V end was cut by 1 base, the J end by 0 bases, with 4 bases between. Germline V lookup: CDR1 GTSNPN, CDR2 SVGIG (reference sequence). The CDR3 contains 12 residues.

The CDR3 reads CASSGQGYLNTGELFF. The CDR3 DNA reads TGTGCCAGCAGCGGACAGGGTTACCTCAACACCGGGGAGCTGTTTTTT. V usage is TRBV27 and J usage is TRBJ2-2; 8 bases align to TRBD1. The CDR3 is made up of 16 amino acids. The junction had 8 bases not matched to a gene; V was cut back by 6 bases and J by 2 bases. Germline CDR1 MNHEY, CDR2 SMNVEV (reference sequence).

In its sample, this clone was seen a few times. The V and J genes are TRBV30 and TRBJ2-6, with D unresolved. From germline, CDR1 is GTSNPN and CDR2 SVGIG (reference sequence). The CDR3 runs 15 residues. Deletions cut 0 bases from V and 0 bases from J, with 6 bases between. The CDR3 DNA sequence: TGTGCCTGGAGTGTCTGGGACTCTGGGGCCAACGTCCTGACTTTC. This encodes CAWSVWDSGANVLTF. The variable domain in full, completed from reference TRBV30 and TRBJ2-6, reads SQTIHQWPATLVQPVGSPLSLECTVEGTSNPNLYWYRQAAGRGLQLLFYSVGIGQISSEVPQNLSASRPQDRQFILSSKKLLLSDSGFYLCAWSVWDSGANVLTFGAGSRLTVL.

This clone was recorded a few times. V is TRBV6-5 and J is TRBJ1-6; 7 nucleotides align to TRBD1. V trimming: 5 bases; J trimming: 6 bases; junction bases outside the gene matches: 4. This CDR3 region has 14 residues. The germline gives CDR1 MNHEY, CDR2 SVGAGI. The CDR3 DNA reads TGTGCCAGCAGTCTCAGGGGGTCTAATTCACCCCTCCACTTT. Translation: CASSLRGSNSPLHF.

This clone showed up just a few times. The chain links TRBV19 to TRBJ1-5; 10 nucleotides match TRBD1. V trimming: 6 bases; J trimming: 1 base; junction bases outside the gene matches: 3. In germline, CDR1 is LNHDA, CDR2 SQIVND (reference sequence). The CDR3 runs to 15 residues. DNA for the CDR3: TGTGCCAGTAGGGGACAGGGGTTCAGCAATCAGCCCCAGCATTTT. Translation: CASRGQGFSNQPQHF.

This clone turned up a few times. The V call is TRBV5-6, the J call TRBJ2-1, with D possibly matching TRBD2 (6 bases). The germline V gene encodes CDR1 SGHDT and CDR2 YYEEEE. This CDR3 has 13 amino acids. V lost 4 bases and J 6 bases, leaving 11 bases between the germline ends. The CDR3 spells CASSRGGANEQFF. In DNA, the CDR3 is TGTGCCAGCAGCAGAGGAGGGGCCAATGAGCAGTTCTTC.

The chain employs TRBV2 and TRBJ1-2; TRBD1 is a possible D gene (6 bases). From germline, CDR1 is SNHLY and CDR2 FYNNEI. V gave up 6 bases and J gave up 5 bases, with 16 bases separating them. CDR3 length equals 14 residues. CDR3 DNA sequence: TGTGCCAGCAGAAGTCCACAGGGAGGATATGGCTACACCTTC. Translating it yields CASRSPQGGYGYTF.

The J gene is TRBJ1-1, the V gene TRBV30; no clear D gene. This CDR3 has 11 residues. The ends were cut back, 0 bases at V and 8 bases at J, with 7 bases in the middle. The germline V gene has CDR1 GTSNPN and CDR2 SVGIG (reference sequence). DNA for the CDR3: TGTGCCTGGAGTGTACTGGCAGAAGCTTTCTTT. Amino acid sequence: CAWSVLAEAFF.

This clone was counted between two and nine times. This chain links TRBV9 with TRBJ2-1; TRBD1 matches at 7 bases. V shed 0 bases, J shed 7 bases, and the junction held 10 bases outside the gene matches. Germline values: CDR1 SGDLS, CDR2 YYNGEE. CDR3 size: 16 residues. The CDR3 sequence is CASSVAPRTGLNEQFF. The CDR3, as DNA: TGTGCCAGCAGCGTAGCTCCTCGGACAGGCCTAAATGAGCAGTTCTTC.